Following are 10 T cell receptor beta chains from one sample sequenced in a study of blood T cell repertoires in COVID-19. Profiled with immunoSEQ multiplex PCR; TCRdb holds only in-frame clones, not every one. The data hold roughly 58,000 clones, with roughly 76% observed a single time. Sequenced input: peripheral blood. These TCRs come from a man aged 50-59 years with active or convalescent COVID-19.

The CDR3 DNA reads as TGTGCCAGCTCTTACCAGGGTACCGGGGAGCTGTTTTTT. Amino acid sequence: CASSYQGTGELFF. V gene TRBV18 combines with J gene TRBJ2-2, with D maybe TRBD1 (5 bases). Per the germline V gene, CDR1 is KGHSH and CDR2 is LQKENI. Trimming took off 6 bases at V and 5 bases at J, with 10 bases between the two ends. This CDR3 has 13 amino acids.

V gene TRBV19 combines with J gene TRBJ2-7; D possibly corresponds to TRBD1 (5 bases). The length of the CDR3 is 14 residues. Germline values: CDR1 LNHDA, CDR2 SQIVND (reference sequence). Trimming stripped 6 bases from V and 3 bases from J, with 15 bases between. For the CDR3, the DNA is TGTGCCAGTAGCAAAGGACATAAGCTCTACGAGCAGTACTTC. Protein sequence: CASSKGHKLYEQYF.

The V and J genes are TRBV11-2 and TRBJ2-2, with 7 positions matching TRBD1. CDR1 is SGHAT and CDR2 is FQNNGV in the germline V gene. J lost 4 bases, V lost 2 bases, and 10 bases had no gene match. CDR3 size: 17 residues. CDR3 residues: CASSLISGQRSTGELFF. The CDR3 DNA is TGTGCCAGCAGCTTAATCTCGGGACAGAGGAGCACCGGGGAGCTGTTTTTT.

V usage is TRBV5-5 and J usage is TRBJ1-2, with D possibly TRBD1 on 6 matching bases. Between the trimmed V and J ends, which lost 0 bases and 8 bases, there was a span of 23 bases. Per the germline V gene, CDR1 is SGHKS and CDR2 is YYEKEE (reference sequence). There are 17 residues in the CDR3. CDR3 sequence (DNA): TGTGCCAGCAGCTTGGCGGACTTCGGTCAGGGGATGAGAGGCTACACCTTC. Its protein product is CASSLADFGQGMRGYTF.

The chain recombines TRBV9 with TRBJ1-2, with 10 bases matching TRBD1. The CDR3 has 15 amino acids. The germline gives CDR1 SGDLS, CDR2 YYNGEE. V lost 4 bases, J lost 4 bases, and 7 bases stayed unmatched. The CDR3 sequence is CASSPPGQGFYGYTF. The DNA for the CDR3 is TGTGCCAGCAGCCCCCCGGGACAGGGGTTCTATGGCTACACCTTC.

In nucleotides, the CDR3 is TGTGCCAGCAGTGAAATGCCAAATCGGTACGAGCAGTACTTC. Amino acids: CASSEMPNRYEQYF. V is TRBV2 and J is TRBJ2-7, with D unclear. CDR1 is SNHLY and CDR2 is FYNNEI in the germline V gene. This CDR3 spans 14 amino acids. The V end was cut by 2 bases, the J end by 4 bases, with 12 bases between.

The chain is built from TRBV19 and TRBJ2-7, with a possible D match to TRBD2 (6 bases). The V and J ends lost 3 bases and 1 base respectively, with 10 bases between them. Germline V gene data show CDR1 as LNHDA and CDR2 as SQIVND (reference sequence). The CDR3 has 14 amino acids. CDR3 bases: TGTGCCAGTAGTATGGGCGGGGCTTCCTACGAGCAGTACTTC. Its translation is CASSMGGASYEQYF.

Here the CDR3 reads CASRDSDADTQYF. The CDR3 nucleotides read TGCGCCAGCAGGGATAGCGATGCAGATACGCAGTATTTT. This chain uses TRBV5-1 with TRBJ2-3; a weak D match, TRBD2 (5 bases). Looked up from germline, CDR1 is SGHRS and CDR2 is YFSETQ. Trimming cost V 5 bases and J 4 bases, with 11 bases left between them. CDR3 size: 13 residues.

Only a few counts were recorded for this clone. The chain joins TRBV10-1 to TRBJ2-5, with 7 bases that match TRBD1. The CDR3 loop spans 14 amino acids. Losses at the gene ends were 6 bases for V and 2 bases for J; bases not matched to a gene: 6. Germline assignment: CDR1 WNHNN and CDR2 SYGVQD (reference sequence). CDR3 amino acids: CASSNPGQQETQYF. Here the CDR3 DNA reads TGCGCCAGCAGCAACCCGGGACAGCAAGAGACCCAGTACTTC.

The CDR3 DNA sequence: TGTGCCAGCAGCTTAGGTGACTTGGTGAACACTGAAGCTTTCTTT. It is translated as CASSLGDLVNTEAFF. V usage is TRBV11-2 and J usage is TRBJ1-1; D is ambiguous. Trimming shortened V by 1 base and J by 0 bases, and 9 bases separated the two germline ends. This CDR3 spans 15 amino acids. Germline lookup yields CDR1 SGHAT and CDR2 FQNNGV.